A selection of T cell receptor beta chains follows, all from one sample in a study of blood T cell repertoires in COVID-19. Repertoires were generated with immunoSEQ multiplex PCR, while TCRdb's copy carries only in-frame clones and drops some. This table has roughly 180,000 clones, less than 85% appearing once. What was sequenced was peripheral blood. The receptors stem from a woman aged 60-75 years with COVID-19, enrolled during active disease. CDR3s include the opening cysteine and the closing phenylalanine or tryptophan. D genes are given only for firm matches. Some rows mark clone size as missing; the rest say once, few, many or name a class of expanded clone.

V gene: TRBV5-1
clone size: -
D gene: -
J gene: TRBJ1-1
CDR3 protein: CASSLGVGDTEAFF
CDR3 DNA: TGCGCCAGCAGCTTGGGTGTAGGGGACACTGAAGCTTTCTTT

V gene: TRBV30
clone size: -
D gene: TRBD2
J gene: TRBJ2-1
CDR3 protein: CAWRGPGLAGGNEQFF
CDR3 DNA: TGTGCCTGGAGGGGGCCGGGACTAGCGGGTGGCAATGAGCAGTTCTTC

V gene: TRBV27
clone size: once
D gene: TRBD1
J gene: TRBJ2-6
CDR3 protein: CATRTDRGFSGANVLTF
CDR3 DNA: TGTGCCACTAGAACGGACAGGGGTTTTTCTGGGGCCAACGTCCTGACTTTC

V gene: TRBV6-1
clone size: -
D gene: -
J gene: TRBJ1-2
CDR3 protein: CASSEVRQANYGYTF
CDR3 DNA: TGTGCCAGCAGTGAGGTCAGGCAAGCTAACTATGGCTACACCTTC

V gene: TRBV10-1
clone size: few
D gene: TRBD1
J gene: TRBJ2-1
CDR3 protein: CASSDSRRTGYEQFF
CDR3 DNA: TGCGCCAGCAGTGATAGTCGGCGGACAGGGTATGAGCAGTTCTTC

V gene: TRBV10-3
clone size: few
D gene: TRBD1
J gene: TRBJ2-3
CDR3 protein: CALSGTGGNLRDTQYF
CDR3 DNA: TGTGCCCTTTCGGGGACAGGGGGCAATCTAAGAGATACGCAGTATTTT

V gene: TRBV7-2
clone size: -
D gene: TRBD2
J gene: TRBJ2-7
CDR3 protein: CASSLATDAGVYEQYF
CDR3 DNA: TGTGCCAGCAGCTTAGCGACCGACGCGGGAGTCTACGAGCAGTACTTC

V gene: TRBV3-1/TRBV3-2
clone size: -
D gene: TRBD1
J gene: TRBJ2-2
CDR3 protein: CASSRWTGRMNTGELFF
CDR3 DNA: TGTGCCAGCAGCCGATGGACAGGCCGAATGAACACCGGGGAGCTGTTTTTT

V gene: TRBV20-1
clone size: -
D gene: -
J gene: TRBJ1-2
CDR3 protein: CSAPGLTGYTF
CDR3 DNA: TGCAGTGCCCCGGGGTTGACTGGCTACACCTTC

V gene: TRBV3-1/TRBV3-2
clone size: -
D gene: -
J gene: TRBJ2-5
CDR3 protein: CASSQDEETQYF
CDR3 DNA: TGTGCCAGCAGCCAAGATGAGGAGACCCAGTACTTC

V gene: TRBV29-1
clone size: -
D gene: TRBD1
J gene: TRBJ2-7
CDR3 protein: CSVGGTGFGYEQYF
CDR3 DNA: TGCAGCGTCGGCGGGACAGGGTTCGGGTACGAGCAGTACTTC

V gene: TRBV7-9
clone size: -
D gene: TRBD1
J gene: TRBJ2-5
CDR3 protein: CASSPQQGTWETQYF
CDR3 DNA: TGTGCCAGCAGCCCGCAACAGGGGACGTGGGAGACCCAGTACTTC

V gene: TRBV7-2
clone size: -
D gene: -
J gene: TRBJ2-1
CDR3 protein: CASALSGGGNNEQFF
CDR3 DNA: TGTGCCAGCGCCCTCTCCGGGGGAGGAAACAATGAGCAGTTCTTC

V gene: TRBV10-3
clone size: -
D gene: -
J gene: TRBJ1-3
CDR3 protein: CAIKEEVAGNTIYF
CDR3 DNA: TGTGCCATCAAAGAGGAGGTAGCTGGAAACACCATATATTTT

V gene: TRBV7-9
clone size: -
D gene: -
J gene: TRBJ1-2
CDR3 protein: CASSEYDGEGHGYTF
CDR3 DNA: TGTGCCAGCAGCGAATATGATGGGGAGGGGCATGGCTACACCTTC

V gene: TRBV28
clone size: -
D gene: -
J gene: TRBJ2-7
CDR3 protein: CASSATQDSSYEQYF
CDR3 DNA: TGTGCCAGCAGTGCGACTCAAGACTCCTCCTACGAGCAGTACTTC

V gene: TRBV7-9
clone size: -
D gene: -
J gene: TRBJ2-1
CDR3 protein: CASSPAWRQFF
CDR3 DNA: TGTGCCAGCAGCCCAGCATGGAGGCAGTTCTTC

V gene: TRBV10-2
clone size: once
D gene: TRBD1
J gene: TRBJ1-6
CDR3 protein: CASRQGNNSPLHF
CDR3 DNA: TGCGCCAGCAGACAGGGGAATAATTCACCCCTCCACTTT

V gene: TRBV19
clone size: -
D gene: TRBD2
J gene: TRBJ2-3
CDR3 protein: CASSSSAGLAGRVDTQYF
CDR3 DNA: TGTGCCAGTAGTTCCTCAGCGGGACTAGCGGGAAGGGTAGATACGCAGTATTTT

V gene: TRBV4-3
clone size: -
D gene: TRBD1
J gene: TRBJ2-7
CDR3 protein: CASSQLTGDSYEQYF
CDR3 DNA: TGCGCCAGCAGCCAGTTGACAGGGGACTCCTACGAGCAGTACTTC

V gene: TRBV19
clone size: -
D gene: TRBD1
J gene: TRBJ2-4
CDR3 protein: CASSKSDRGTVQYF
CDR3 DNA: TGTGCCAGTAGTAAATCGGACAGGGGAACGGTTCAGTACTTC

V gene: TRBV14
clone size: -
D gene: TRBD1
J gene: TRBJ2-5
CDR3 protein: CASSRDRQETQYF
CDR3 DNA: TGTGCCAGCAGCCGGGACAGACAAGAGACCCAGTACTTC

V gene: TRBV30
clone size: -
D gene: TRBD1
J gene: TRBJ2-7
CDR3 protein: CAWIRRQGSYEQYF
CDR3 DNA: TGTGCCTGGATTAGGAGACAGGGATCCTACGAGCAGTACTTC

V gene: TRBV18
clone size: -
D gene: TRBD1
J gene: TRBJ2-2
CDR3 protein: CASSSGQGTGELFF
CDR3 DNA: TGTGCCAGCTCTTCCGGACAGGGGACCGGGGAGCTGTTTTTT

V gene: TRBV2
clone size: once
D gene: TRBD2
J gene: TRBJ2-1
CDR3 protein: CASSETSGGHNEQFF
CDR3 DNA: TGTGCCAGCAGTGAAACTAGCGGGGGGCACAATGAGCAGTTCTTC

V gene: TRBV11-2
clone size: -
D gene: -
J gene: TRBJ1-1
CDR3 protein: CASSLDHMNTEAFF
CDR3 DNA: TGTGCCAGCAGCTTAGATCACATGAACACTGAAGCTTTCTTT

V gene: TRBV5-1
clone size: few
D gene: -
J gene: TRBJ1-2
CDR3 protein: CASSFGDSTSFNGYTF
CDR3 DNA: TGCGCCAGCAGCTTTGGAGACAGCACGTCCTTCAATGGCTACACCTTC

V gene: TRBV5-6
clone size: -
D gene: TRBD1
J gene: TRBJ2-2
CDR3 protein: CASSGRTGDGELFF
CDR3 DNA: TGTGCCAGCAGCGGACGGACAGGGGACGGGGAGCTGTTTTTT

V gene: TRBV7-3
clone size: once
D gene: -
J gene: TRBJ1-1
CDR3 protein: CASSLSGNTEAFF
CDR3 DNA: TGTGCCAGCAGCTTAAGCGGGAACACTGAAGCTTTCTTT

V gene: TRBV9
clone size: -
D gene: TRBD2
J gene: TRBJ2-1
CDR3 protein: CASSVSGLNNEQFF
CDR3 DNA: TGTGCCAGCAGCGTATCGGGACTAAACAATGAGCAGTTCTTC

V gene: TRBV4-1
clone size: few
D gene: -
J gene: TRBJ1-6
CDR3 protein: CASSQAPWEDSPLHF
CDR3 DNA: TGCGCCAGCAGCCAAGCCCCCTGGGAGGATTCACCCCTCCACTTT

V gene: TRBV7-2
clone size: -
D gene: -
J gene: TRBJ1-3
CDR3 protein: CASSPGSLGNTIYF
CDR3 DNA: TGTGCCAGCAGCCCAGGGTCTTTGGGGAACACCATATATTTT

V gene: TRBV5-1
clone size: -
D gene: -
J gene: TRBJ2-5
CDR3 protein: CASTLGGGIETQYF
CDR3 DNA: TGCGCCAGCACCCTAGGAGGGGGCATCGAGACCCAGTACTTC

V gene: TRBV24-1
clone size: -
D gene: -
J gene: TRBJ2-2
CDR3 protein: CATSFGVMNTGELFF
CDR3 DNA: TGTGCCACCAGTTTCGGGGTCATGAACACCGGGGAGCTGTTTTTT

V gene: TRBV7-9
clone size: -
D gene: -
J gene: TRBJ2-3
CDR3 protein: CASSFGPGTDTQYF
CDR3 DNA: TGTGCCAGCAGCTTTGGCCCAGGGACAGATACGCAGTATTTT

V gene: TRBV5-1
clone size: -
D gene: -
J gene: TRBJ2-5
CDR3 protein: CASSDTGVSAQETQYF
CDR3 DNA: TGCGCCAGCAGCGACACAGGCGTCTCAGCTCAAGAGACCCAGTACTTC

V gene: TRBV18
clone size: -
D gene: TRBD1
J gene: TRBJ2-5
CDR3 protein: CASSPRQGERTQYF
CDR3 DNA: TGTGCCAGCTCACCAAGACAGGGTGAAAGGACCCAGTACTTC

V gene: TRBV5-1
clone size: -
D gene: -
J gene: TRBJ1-4
CDR3 protein: CASSLEGREHEKLFF
CDR3 DNA: TGCGCCAGCAGCTTGGAGGGCAGGGAACATGAAAAACTGTTTTTT

V gene: TRBV27
clone size: -
D gene: TRBD1
J gene: TRBJ1-1
CDR3 protein: CASSMGQGVTTAFF
CDR3 DNA: TGTGCCAGCAGTATGGGACAGGGGGTCACGACGGCTTTCTTT

V gene: TRBV28
clone size: -
D gene: -
J gene: TRBJ1-2
CDR3 protein: CASSLIGEDYGYTF
CDR3 DNA: TGTGCCAGCAGCCTTATAGGAGAGGACTATGGCTACACCTTC

V gene: TRBV7-6
clone size: -
D gene: TRBD1
J gene: TRBJ1-1
CDR3 protein: CASSLGQGWNTEAFF
CDR3 DNA: TGTGCCAGCAGCTTGGGACAGGGGTGGAACACTGAAGCTTTCTTT

V gene: TRBV7-2
clone size: -
D gene: TRBD2
J gene: TRBJ2-7
CDR3 protein: CASSQGTSGRGRSYEQYF
CDR3 DNA: TGTGCCAGCAGCCAAGGGACTAGCGGGAGGGGAAGGTCCTACGAGCAGTACTTC

V gene: TRBV11-2
clone size: -
D gene: -
J gene: TRBJ1-3
CDR3 protein: CASGRGAGNTIYF
CDR3 DNA: TGTGCCAGCGGGAGGGGAGCTGGAAACACCATATATTTT

V gene: TRBV19
clone size: -
D gene: TRBD1
J gene: TRBJ1-5
CDR3 protein: CASQTGGHQPQHF
CDR3 DNA: TGTGCCAGTCAGACAGGGGGCCATCAGCCCCAGCATTTT

V gene: TRBV19
clone size: -
D gene: -
J gene: TRBJ2-7
CDR3 protein: CASSSDWAAGGSYEQYF
CDR3 DNA: TGTGCCAGTAGTTCGGACTGGGCCGCCGGCGGCTCCTACGAGCAGTACTTC

V gene: TRBV18
clone size: -
D gene: -
J gene: TRBJ2-2
CDR3 protein: CASSPDTGELFF
CDR3 DNA: TGTGCCAGCTCCCCCGACACCGGGGAGCTGTTTTTT

V gene: TRBV11-2
clone size: -
D gene: -
J gene: TRBJ1-5
CDR3 protein: CASSLDSGLYQPQHF
CDR3 DNA: TGTGCCAGCAGCTTAGATTCAGGACTCTATCAGCCCCAGCATTTT

V gene: TRBV28
clone size: once
D gene: TRBD1
J gene: TRBJ2-1
CDR3 protein: CASSRTGGGVGDEQFF
CDR3 DNA: TGTGCCAGCAGCCGGACAGGGGGCGGTGTGGGCGATGAGCAGTTCTTC

V gene: TRBV9
clone size: -
D gene: -
J gene: TRBJ2-6
CDR3 protein: CASSVDTGFSGANVLTF
CDR3 DNA: TGTGCCAGCAGCGTAGATACAGGATTCTCTGGGGCCAACGTCCTGACTTTC

V gene: TRBV30
clone size: -
D gene: TRBD2
J gene: TRBJ2-1
CDR3 protein: CAWSVPSGSFINEQFF
CDR3 DNA: TGTGCCTGGAGTGTACCTAGCGGGAGTTTCATAAATGAGCAGTTCTTC

V gene: TRBV28
clone size: -
D gene: -
J gene: TRBJ1-1
CDR3 protein: CASRSAPNTEAFF
CDR3 DNA: TGTGCCAGCAGATCAGCGCCAAACACTGAAGCTTTCTTT

V gene: TRBV7-3
clone size: -
D gene: TRBD2
J gene: TRBJ2-7
CDR3 protein: CASSLLAGPSYEQYF
CDR3 DNA: TGTGCCAGCAGCTTGCTAGCGGGCCCCTCCTACGAGCAGTACTTC

V gene: TRBV18
clone size: -
D gene: -
J gene: TRBJ2-1
CDR3 protein: CASSPGQGSANEQFF
CDR3 DNA: TGTGCCAGCTCACCAGGGCAGGGGTCAGCGAATGAGCAGTTCTTC

V gene: TRBV5-1
clone size: -
D gene: -
J gene: TRBJ1-4
CDR3 protein: CASSLVPLGTNEKLFF
CDR3 DNA: TGCGCCAGCAGCTTGGTCCCCTTGGGCACTAATGAAAAACTGTTTTTT